Listed here are 11 T cell receptor beta chains from one sample, sequenced in a study of CD8 T cells in Susac syndrome. RNA amounts of about 0.5 to 1 ug underwent reverse transcription with random hexamers. Each CDR3 protein is one row after TCRdb ran MiXCR on the immunoSEQ multiplex PCR reads. This table has 160,000 or so distinct CDR3 sequences, roughly 95% appearing once. Sequencing was done on a sample of CD8+ T cells from PBMCs. These receptors originate from a human donor with multiple sclerosis.

The genes are TRBV20-1 and TRBJ2-7; D perhaps matches TRBD2 (5 bases). Between the trimmed V and J ends, which lost 3 bases and 0 bases, there was a span of 12 bases. There are 14 residues in the CDR3. Germline V gives CDR1 DFQATT, CDR2 SNEGSKA (reference sequence). Here the CDR3 reads CSASEGQISYEQYF. The CDR3, as DNA: TGCAGTGCTAGTGAGGGCCAGATCTCCTACGAGCAGTACTTC.

The chain joins TRBV12-3 or TRBV12-4 to TRBJ2-5; 10 bases match TRBD1. After removal of 5 bases from V and 5 bases from J, the junction contained 8 bases not matched to a gene. CDR3 size: 15 residues. As DNA, the CDR3 is TGTGCCAGCAGTGGGGGACAGGGGTCTTATGAGACCCAGTACTTC. Residues: CASSGGQGSYETQYF.

This chain joins TRBV5-1 and TRBJ2-2; D call uncertain. The CDR3 spans 16 residues. Germline V gene lookup returns CDR1 SGHRS and CDR2 YFSETQ. The germline V and J ends were trimmed by 1 base and 1 base, with 11 bases remaining between them. The CDR3 spells CASSLQQGLNTGELFF. The CDR3, as DNA: TGCGCCAGCAGCTTGCAACAAGGATTGAACACCGGGGAGCTGTTTTTT.

The rearrangement uses TRBV20-1 and TRBJ2-7; 13 bases are shared with TRBD2. The CDR3 contains 16 residues. Germline CDR1 reads DFQATT; CDR2 reads SNEGSKA (reference sequence). V dropped 3 bases and J dropped 0; count of bases not matched to a gene: 5. The CDR3 coding sequence is TGCAGTGCTAGGCCGGGACTAGCGGGGTTCTCCTACGAGCAGTACTTC. Protein product: CSARPGLAGFSYEQYF.

CDR3 nucleotides: TGTGCCACCAGCAGAGATTTCGGACTAGCTTTCAATGAGCAGTTCTTC. Protein sequence: CATSRDFGLAFNEQFF. V gene TRBV15 combines with J gene TRBJ2-1; TRBD2 matches 8 bases. The V gene end was trimmed by 0 bases and the J gene end by 6 bases; junction bases not matched to a gene: 7. Germline-derived CDR1 and CDR2 are LNHNV and YYDKDF (reference sequence). CDR3 length equals 16 residues.

V and J are TRBV2 and TRBJ1-5; no clear D. This CDR3 spans 13 amino acids. Trimming removed 2 bases at V and 5 bases at J, with 7 bases between. Germline assignment: CDR1 SNHLY and CDR2 FYNNEI. The CDR3 DNA reads as TGTGCCAGCAGTGAACCAGGTGATCAGCCCCAGCATTTT. It encodes CASSEPGDQPQHF.

The genes are TRBV25-1 and TRBJ1-1; D is ambiguous. The CDR3 consists of 13 residues. V was trimmed by 7 bases and J by 4 bases, leaving 13 bases between them. CDR1 and CDR2 from the germline V gene are MGHDK and SYGVNS. CDR3 loop: CASTGGSSTEAFF. Here the CDR3 DNA reads TGTGCCAGCACCGGCGGGAGTAGCACTGAAGCTTTCTTT. Using reference TRBV25-1 and TRBJ1-1 for the parts outside the CDR3, the full variable domain is EADIYQTPRYLVIGTGKKITLECSQTMGHDKMYWYQQDPGMELHLIHYSYGVNSTEKGDLSSESTVSRIRTEHFPLTLESARPSHTSQYLCASTGGSSTEAFFGQGTRLTVV.

The rearrangement links TRBV12-3 or TRBV12-4 to TRBJ2-3; 9 nucleotides match TRBD1. Trimming took 6 bases from V and 2 from J; bases not matched to a gene: 6. The length of the CDR3 is 15 residues. This CDR3 reads CASRETGGFTDTQYF. The CDR3 coding sequence is TGTGCCAGCAGGGAGACAGGGGGATTCACAGATACGCAGTATTTT.

The chain is built from TRBV9 and TRBJ1-2, with a weak D call TRBD1 (6 bases). Trimming left V 5 bases short and J 1 base short, with 12 bases between. The CDR3 has 14 residues. Per germline, CDR1 SGDLS and CDR2 YYNGEE. The CDR3 nucleotides are TGTGCCAGCAGTGAGGGACACGATAACTATGGCTACACCTTC. Translating gives CASSEGHDNYGYTF.

This chain uses TRBV13 with TRBJ1-1; D may be TRBD1 (5 bases). The CDR3 contains 12 residues. Germline CDR1 is PRHDT and CDR2 is FYEKMQ (reference sequence). The V end lost 4 bases, the J end lost 4 bases, and 7 bases lay between the germline ends. Written as DNA, the CDR3 is TGTGCCAGCAGCTGGGACCGCACTGAAGCTTTCTTT. Its translation is CASSWDRTEAFF.

This rearrangement joins TRBV4-1 to TRBJ2-5, with D possibly matching TRBD1 (5 bases). The germline CDR1 and CDR2 sequences are MGHRA and YSYEKL. The CDR3 extends over 14 amino acids. Trimming shortened V by 2 bases and J by 3 bases, and 10 bases separated the two germline ends. As DNA, the CDR3 is TGCGCCAGCAGCCAATATGACAGAGAAGAGACCCAGTACTTC. Translated: CASSQYDREETQYF.